Listed below are T cell receptor beta chains from one sample, sequenced in a study of T cells in Graves' hyperthyroidism and ophthalmopathy. A single record per CDR3 protein comes from TCRdb applying MiXCR to the multiplex PCR reads. The data hold about 330,000 distinct CDR3 sequences, with roughly 13% observed a single time. Sequencing was done on a sample of blood. The origin of the receptors is a middle-aged woman with Graves' ophthalmopathy. Each CDR3 is given with its conserved first and last residue. Each record gives: V gene, J gene, CDR3 protein.

V gene: TRBV20-1
J gene: TRBJ2-7
CDR3 protein: CSARDPGAHEQYF

V gene: TRBV11-2
J gene: TRBJ1-2
CDR3 protein: CASSRGDYGYTF

V gene: TRBV20-1
J gene: TRBJ1-1
CDR3 protein: CSARDFRGAWGAFF

V gene: TRBV24-1
J gene: TRBJ2-2
CDR3 protein: CATSDATQREGLTGELFF

V gene: TRBV6-1
J gene: TRBJ1-5
CDR3 protein: CASSENRGQPQHF

V gene: TRBV7-9
J gene: TRBJ2-7
CDR3 protein: CASSSNTDRGPSEQYF

V gene: TRBV20-1
J gene: TRBJ1-1
CDR3 protein: CSARDPSRGDTEAFF

V gene: TRBV11-3
J gene: TRBJ2-1
CDR3 protein: CASSPDRGNEQFF

V gene: TRBV18
J gene: TRBJ2-3
CDR3 protein: CASSERYRSTDTQYF

V gene: TRBV7-9
J gene: TRBJ1-1
CDR3 protein: CASSLLGAGNTEAFF

V gene: TRBV11-2
J gene: TRBJ2-1
CDR3 protein: CASSPDQIAGGSYNEQFF

V gene: TRBV28
J gene: TRBJ2-2
CDR3 protein: CASSLTRGGTGELFF

V gene: TRBV3-1
J gene: TRBJ1-2
CDR3 protein: CASTFRGGNYGYTF

V gene: TRBV10-2
J gene: TRBJ2-1
CDR3 protein: CASKGGFGNEQFF

V gene: TRBV6-5
J gene: TRBJ2-4
CDR3 protein: CASSFGGLAKNIQYF

V gene: TRBV9
J gene: TRBJ2-1
CDR3 protein: CASSSRSSAQFF

V gene: TRBV6-4
J gene: TRBJ2-2
CDR3 protein: CASAKTIGANTGELFF

V gene: TRBV28
J gene: TRBJ1-5
CDR3 protein: CASSPGGGKTPQHF

V gene: TRBV28
J gene: TRBJ2-7
CDR3 protein: CASSHQTGGAGEQYF

V gene: TRBV24-1
J gene: TRBJ1-5
CDR3 protein: CATSERGSLSQPQHF

V gene: TRBV6-1
J gene: TRBJ1-6
CDR3 protein: CASRPRAGGRSPLHF

V gene: TRBV3-1
J gene: TRBJ1-2
CDR3 protein: CASSQVADNYGYTF

V gene: TRBV12-3/TRBV12-4
J gene: TRBJ1-6
CDR3 protein: CASTLGRGRSYNSPLHF

V gene: TRBV6-1
J gene: TRBJ2-3
CDR3 protein: CASSRSTLGGWDTQYF

V gene: TRBV29-1
J gene: TRBJ2-1
CDR3 protein: CSALGRNNEQFF

V gene: TRBV2
J gene: TRBJ2-7
CDR3 protein: CASSDSGAYEQYF

V gene: TRBV2
J gene: TRBJ1-3
CDR3 protein: CASSGQDRGRVGNTIYF

V gene: TRBV27
J gene: TRBJ1-2
CDR3 protein: CASSLAPLGGYTF

V gene: TRBV7-9
J gene: TRBJ2-7
CDR3 protein: CASSPQGAFEQYF

V gene: TRBV6-1
J gene: TRBJ2-7
CDR3 protein: CASSPAESSYEQYF

V gene: TRBV4-1
J gene: TRBJ2-4
CDR3 protein: CASSHLWVLRVLRSWNIQYF

V gene: TRBV28
J gene: TRBJ2-7
CDR3 protein: CASRGTGGINEQYF

V gene: TRBV27
J gene: TRBJ2-7
CDR3 protein: CASRRAYEQYF

V gene: TRBV9
J gene: TRBJ2-7
CDR3 protein: CASSPRLAGNYEQYF

V gene: TRBV7-2
J gene: TRBJ2-3
CDR3 protein: CARRERYTDTQYF

V gene: TRBV2
J gene: TRBJ2-1
CDR3 protein: CASTGGADNEQFF

V gene: TRBV7-9
J gene: TRBJ2-1
CDR3 protein: CASSLTSGNNEQFF

V gene: TRBV20-1
J gene: TRBJ2-7
CDR3 protein: CSARYRGQYEQYF